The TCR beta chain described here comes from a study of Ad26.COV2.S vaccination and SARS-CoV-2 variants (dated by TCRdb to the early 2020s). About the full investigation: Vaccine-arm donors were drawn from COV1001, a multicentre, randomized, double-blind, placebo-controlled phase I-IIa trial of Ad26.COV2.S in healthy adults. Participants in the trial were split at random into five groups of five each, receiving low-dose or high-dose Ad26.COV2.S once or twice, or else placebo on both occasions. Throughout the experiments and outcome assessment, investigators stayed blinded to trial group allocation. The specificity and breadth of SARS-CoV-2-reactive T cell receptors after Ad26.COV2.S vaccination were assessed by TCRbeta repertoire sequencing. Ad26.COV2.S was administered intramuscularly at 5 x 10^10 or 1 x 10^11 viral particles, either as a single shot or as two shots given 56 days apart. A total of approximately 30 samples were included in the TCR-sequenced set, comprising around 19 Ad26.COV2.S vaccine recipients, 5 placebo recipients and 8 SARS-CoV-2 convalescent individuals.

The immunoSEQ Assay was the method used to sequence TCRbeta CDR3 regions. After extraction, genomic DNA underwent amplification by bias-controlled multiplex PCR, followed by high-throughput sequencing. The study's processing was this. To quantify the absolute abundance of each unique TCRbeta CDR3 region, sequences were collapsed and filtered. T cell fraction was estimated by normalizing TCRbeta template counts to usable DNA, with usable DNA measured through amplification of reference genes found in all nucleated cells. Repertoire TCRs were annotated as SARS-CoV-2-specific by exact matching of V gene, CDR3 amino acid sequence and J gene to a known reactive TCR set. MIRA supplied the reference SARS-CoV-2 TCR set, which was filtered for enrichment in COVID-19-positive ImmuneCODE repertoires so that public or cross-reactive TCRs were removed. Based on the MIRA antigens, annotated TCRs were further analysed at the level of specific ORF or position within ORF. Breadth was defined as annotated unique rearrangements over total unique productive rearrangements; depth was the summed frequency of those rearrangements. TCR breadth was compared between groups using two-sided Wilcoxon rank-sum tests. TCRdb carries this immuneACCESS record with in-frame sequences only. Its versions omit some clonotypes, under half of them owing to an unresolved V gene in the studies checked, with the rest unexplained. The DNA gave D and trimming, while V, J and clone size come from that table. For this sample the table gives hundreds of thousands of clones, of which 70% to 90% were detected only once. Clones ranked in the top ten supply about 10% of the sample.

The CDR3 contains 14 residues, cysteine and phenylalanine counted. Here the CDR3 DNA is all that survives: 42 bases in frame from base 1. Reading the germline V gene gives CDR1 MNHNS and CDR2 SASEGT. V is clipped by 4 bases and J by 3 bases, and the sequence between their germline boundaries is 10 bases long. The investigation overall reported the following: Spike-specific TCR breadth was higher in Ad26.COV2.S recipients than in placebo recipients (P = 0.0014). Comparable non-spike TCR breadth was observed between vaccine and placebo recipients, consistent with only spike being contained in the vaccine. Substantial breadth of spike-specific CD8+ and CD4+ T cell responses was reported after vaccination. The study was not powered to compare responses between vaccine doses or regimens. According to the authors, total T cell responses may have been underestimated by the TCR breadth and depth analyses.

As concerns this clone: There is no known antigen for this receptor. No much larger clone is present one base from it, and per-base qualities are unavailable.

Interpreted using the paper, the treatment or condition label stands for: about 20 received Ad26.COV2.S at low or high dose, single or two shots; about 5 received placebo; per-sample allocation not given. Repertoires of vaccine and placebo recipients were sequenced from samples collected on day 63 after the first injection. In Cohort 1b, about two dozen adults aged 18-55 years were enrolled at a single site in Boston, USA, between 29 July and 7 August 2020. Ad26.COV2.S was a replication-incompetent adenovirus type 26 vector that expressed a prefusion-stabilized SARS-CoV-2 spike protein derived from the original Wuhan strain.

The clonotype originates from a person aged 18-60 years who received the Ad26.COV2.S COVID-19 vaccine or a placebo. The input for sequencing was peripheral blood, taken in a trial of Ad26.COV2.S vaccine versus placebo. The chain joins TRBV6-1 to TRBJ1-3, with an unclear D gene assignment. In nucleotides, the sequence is TGTGCCAGCAGTGTAGCTAGGTTTGGAAACACCATATATTTT. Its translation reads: CASSVARFGNTIYF.